This T cell receptor beta chain was recorded in a study of cytomegalovirus exposure and HLA in healthy donors (dated by TCRdb to between 2016 and 2019). General notes on the study: An earlier analysis of roughly 570 of the donors reported over 250 Gb of sequence data and 117 million unique TCR beta sequences obtained from approximately 180 million T cells. An early release covering over 500 HLA-typed donors comprised 250 to 350 gigabases of sequencing data and roughly 85 million unique TCR sequences. Of the roughly 400 genotyped donors, 65% to 90% fell in the genetic ancestry cluster associated with self-reported Caucasian donors. The study was designed to test whether signatures of past pathogen exposure could be identified by cataloging public T cell receptors. The study profiled the T cell repertoires of around 700 subjects by immunosequencing and related them to cytomegalovirus serostatus. Along with the roughly 710-subject first cohort, a separate validation cohort of roughly 110 different subjects was used. The study combined high-throughput TCR immunosequencing, statistical association of individual TCRs with disease status, and machine learning to predict cytomegalovirus infection status. In a later analysis, previously published TCR beta repertoires from 500 to 750 donors were re-analyzed and high-resolution HLA genotyping was added so that TCR occurrence patterns could be studied. The later analysis used no new phenotypic data to find candidate immune exposures, relying instead on TCR beta sequences and their occurrence across donors. To decide whether each TCR beta V gene segment behaved as functional or pseudogenic, an earlier analysis of 587 of the donors relied on high-throughput TCR beta sequencing. Donor age, sex, ethnicity and CMV serostatus were compiled alongside the repertoire data. Genome-wide SNP genotypes for about 55% of the 666 donors were used in a later genetic analysis, which treated that subset as a discovery cohort. All discovery cohort repertoires had been generated on a single sequencing platform. HLA typing covered class I and class II loci at four-digit resolution. The number of typed donors differed by locus: about 620-630 for A, B, C, DRB1 and DQB1; 522 for DQA1; about 600 for DPA1; and some 470 for DPB1. Roughly five DR-DQ haplotypes were treated as single units for association and clustering because of strong linkage in the cohort. Across some 400 genotyped donors of the cohort, an average of about 240,000 unique TCR beta nucleotide sequences per donor were sequenced, and approximately 17% of those sequences were non-productive.

What the authors observed across the whole study: A few of the identified cytomegalovirus-associated TCR beta chains were confirmed in vitro to be specific for cytomegalovirus antigens. In the study, about 150 TCR beta chains were listed as associated with cytomegalovirus. The 87-base-pair reads could not distinguish some IMGT-functional V segments, including TRBV6-2 and TRBV6-3, so those segments were excluded. Most TCR sequences were observed very rarely across donors, whereas some public TCRs were present in many individuals. When HLA alleles, especially DR and DQ, strongly co-occurred, attributing TCR associations to individual alleles was difficult. Broadly in line with IMGT annotations, most TCR beta V segments showed up in productive rearrangements about 90% or about 30% of the time in an earlier analysis of 587 of the donors. CMV serostatus was the only immune exposure information available for the cohort. At a false discovery rate of 0.05, a later analysis linked 15,000 to 20,000 TCR beta sequences to specific HLA alleles. Cytomegalovirus status was reported to be diagnosed by the classifier with high specificity and sensitivity in both the original and validation cohorts. According to a later analysis, TCR association rates differed among HLA loci, with DRB1 alleles showing the most associated TCRs and HLA-C alleles showing the fewest. Because HLA typing was missing for some donors at each locus, association tests included only the typed subset. The authors suggested that the approach could potentially be extended to other disease states and immunological phenotypes. According to a later analysis, most CMV-associated TCR beta chains appeared to be HLA-restricted, and the HLA associations seemed to be driven largely by CMV exposure. Because counts were too low, roughly 16 rarely observed V segments, including chromosome 9 orphons, were excluded from the earlier analysis of a few hundred of the donors. The presence/absence analyses assumed that sequencing depth was roughly uniform across donors, and that assumption may not be true. Correlated functional status among segregating V segments might be attributable to linkage disequilibrium, but an unknown experimental factor could not be ruled out. A further reported finding was that TCR beta sequences accurately predicted the HLA-A and HLA-B alleles for most subjects in the first cohort. A later analysis reported that several top co-occurrence clusters appeared linked to parvovirus B19, influenza, CMV and Epstein-Barr virus. Compared with equally common non-associated chains, HLA-associated TCR beta chains in a later analysis were more clonally expanded and had lower generation probabilities. In a later genetic analysis, a missense DCLRE1C variant was associated with V-gene and J-gene trimming of TCR beta chains, and the association was replicated in an independent cohort. This cohort had only TCR beta chains sequenced, and the lack of alpha or paired-chain data limited which features could be detected. A group of highly shared sequence variants was considered likely to be a technical artifact of the sequencing pipeline. A later genetic analysis reported fewer N-insertions in productive TCRs among donors in an Asian-associated ancestry cluster than the 666-donor mean.

Turning to this clone: No cognate antigen has been identified for it. Per-base quality was not reported, and no clone a single base away is much larger than it.

Inclusive of the bounding cysteine and phenylalanine, the CDR3 is 14 residues long. CDR3 DNA is the only sequence kept; it has 42 bases, read in frame from the first base. CDR1 MNHEY and CDR2 SVGAGI are derived from the germline V gene. V loses 2 bases, J loses 0 bases, and the germline ends lie 7 bases apart. Library creation used the immunoSEQ multiplex PCR assay. For the multiplex PCR, a mixture combining 60 forward primers for TCR Vbeta segments and 13 reverse primers for TCR Jbeta segments was used. A multiplex PCR assay on genomic DNA amplified the CDR3 region of rearranged TCR beta genes. Amplified TCR beta libraries were sequenced as 87-base-pair reads on the Illumina HiSeq System. The published analysis was carried out like this. A later analysis tallied 70 million to 100 million unique TCR beta chains across the 660 or so repertoires, and approximately 12 million of those chains were shared by two or more donors. Raw reads were error-corrected and collapsed into unique sequences by a nearest-neighbor algorithm in which closely related sequences were merged to remove PCR and sequencing errors. CDR3 sequences were aligned to IMGT reference sequences to assign V, D and J gene segments. For a sequence to be retained, a match of at least six nucleotides was required to both a V gene segment and a J gene segment. A rearrangement was called productive if the CDR3 had no stop codons and remained in frame with V and J, and every other rearrangement was called non-productive. CDR3 was defined according to IMGT convention as the region running from the second conserved V-encoded cysteine to the conserved J-encoded phenylalanine. The earlier analysis of approximately 500 of the donors excluded sequences that lacked an unambiguous match to a single V gene segment. In an earlier analysis of some 590 of the donors, V segments were called functional above 56.7% productive rearrangements and were called segregating when the between-donor standard deviation exceeded 5%. A statistical classification framework was developed to diagnose cytomegalovirus status using the catalog of TCR beta chain sequences. In a later analysis, V and J genes were assigned by comparing TCR nucleotide sequences against IMGT/GENE-DB human TR gene sequences. A later analysis assigned CDR3 sequences and most-parsimonious VDJ recombination scenarios with the TCRdist pipeline. In a later analysis, every TCR beta chain was defined by the combination of its CDR3 amino acid sequence and its V-gene family, and reads without a unique V-gene family were dropped. In a later analysis, approximately 640 highly shared, low-generation-probability nucleotide sequences were removed to address suspected cross-contamination and a sequencing artifact. A later analysis calculated a clonal expansion index for each public chain from normalized within-repertoire ranks of inferred template counts. In a later analysis, generation probabilities were computed using a VDJ recombination model fitted to out-of-frame rearrangements, and the results were checked against IGoR. Hypergeometric tests were used in a later analysis to score TCR-TCR, TCR-HLA and TCR-CMV co-occurrence, with a repertoire-size bias correction applied to the TCR pairs. To estimate false discovery rates, a later analysis permuted the HLA or CMV assignments 20 times. A later analysis grouped co-occurring TCRs with DBSCAN, adding TCRdist sequence similarity when clustering within HLA-allele-positive subsets. Repertoires with fewer than 30,000 or more than 120,000 public chains were left out of co-occurrence clustering, as were five repertoires with anomalous nucleotide sharing. Drawn from immuneACCESS, this table holds only the in-frame rearrangements with V and J called that TCRdb kept. Clones are partly lost; checked studies trace under half to an unresolved V gene and leave the rest unexplained. Clonal size and the V and J genes are those of that table, whereas D and trimming came from the DNA. The sample has 280,000 or so clones on record, over 85% of them singletons. Of the sample, about 2% falls within the top ten clones.

The cohort consisted of 600 or so healthy bone marrow donors. At the time of sampling, all cohort members were nominally healthy, though unrecorded immune exposures were likely present. The donor tested CMV seronegative, placing the donor among the 350 to 400 seronegative members of the cohort. Each donor provided a peripheral blood sample, and peripheral blood mononuclear cells were used for TCR beta sequencing. The Qiagen DNeasy Blood Extraction Kit was used to extract genomic DNA from the blood cell samples. Source material: PBMCs. The source is a woman aged 18 to 35 in good health and CMV-seronegative. The chain employs TRBV6-5 and TRBJ1-1, and TRBD1 may be the D gene, going by 5 matching bases. The bases are TGTGCCAGCAGTTACGACAGCATGAACACTGAAGCTTTCTTT. It is translated as CASSYDSMNTEAFF.